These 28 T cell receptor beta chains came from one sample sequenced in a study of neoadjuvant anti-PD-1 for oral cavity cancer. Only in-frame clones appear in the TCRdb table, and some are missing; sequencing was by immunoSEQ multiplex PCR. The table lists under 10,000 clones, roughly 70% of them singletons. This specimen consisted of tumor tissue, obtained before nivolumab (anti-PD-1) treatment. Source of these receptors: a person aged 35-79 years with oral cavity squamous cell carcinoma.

The DNA of the CDR3 is TGTGCTAGTGGTTTGGTAATTGGGGGAGGGCCCTACGAGCAGTACTTC. Translated: CASGLVIGGGPYEQYF. The V and J genes are TRBV12-5 and TRBJ2-7, with TRBD2 matching 7 bases. In germline, CDR1 is LGHNT, CDR2 FRNRAP. The V and J ends lost 0 bases and 2 bases, in that order; junction bases with no gene match: 7. There are 16 residues in the CDR3.

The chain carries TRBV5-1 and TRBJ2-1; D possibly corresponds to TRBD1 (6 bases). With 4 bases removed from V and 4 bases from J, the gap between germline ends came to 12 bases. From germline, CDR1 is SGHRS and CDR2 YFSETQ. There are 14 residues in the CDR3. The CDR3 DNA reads TGCGCCAGCAGCCCCGGGACACTATACAATGAGCAGTTCTTC. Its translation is CASSPGTLYNEQFF.

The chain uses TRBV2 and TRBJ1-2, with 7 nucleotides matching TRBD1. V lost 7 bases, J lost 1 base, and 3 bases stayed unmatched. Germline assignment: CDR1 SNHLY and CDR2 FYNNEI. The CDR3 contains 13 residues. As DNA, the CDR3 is TGTGCCAGCAACCACAGGGGTAACTATGGCTACACCTTC. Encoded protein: CASNHRGNYGYTF.

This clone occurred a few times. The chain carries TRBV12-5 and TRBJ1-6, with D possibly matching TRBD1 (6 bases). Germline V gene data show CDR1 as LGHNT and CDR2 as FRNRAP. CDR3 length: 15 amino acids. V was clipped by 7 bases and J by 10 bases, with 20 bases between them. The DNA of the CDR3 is TGTGCTAGTGCACTCGCCCCCGAAGGGGGATCACCCCTCCACTTT. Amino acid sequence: CASALAPEGGSPLHF.

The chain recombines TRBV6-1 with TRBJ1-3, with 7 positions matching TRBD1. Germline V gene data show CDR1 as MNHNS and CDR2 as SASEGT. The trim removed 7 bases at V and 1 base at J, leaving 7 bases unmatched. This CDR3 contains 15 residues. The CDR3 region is CASITTGDSGNTIYF. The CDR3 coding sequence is TGTGCCAGCATCACAACAGGGGATTCTGGAAACACCATATATTTT.

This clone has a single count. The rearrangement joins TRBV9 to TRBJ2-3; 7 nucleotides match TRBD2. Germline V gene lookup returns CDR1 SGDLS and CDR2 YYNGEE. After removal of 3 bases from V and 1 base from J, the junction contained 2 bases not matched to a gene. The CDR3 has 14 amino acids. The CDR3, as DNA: TGTGCCAGCAGCGGGGGGAGGGGCACAGATACGCAGTATTTT. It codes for CASSGGRGTDTQYF.

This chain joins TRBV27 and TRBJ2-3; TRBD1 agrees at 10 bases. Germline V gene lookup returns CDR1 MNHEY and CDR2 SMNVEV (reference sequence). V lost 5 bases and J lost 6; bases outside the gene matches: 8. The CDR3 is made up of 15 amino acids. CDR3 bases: TGTGCCAGCAGTCCCGACAGGGGGCTTGGGGATACGCAGTATTTT. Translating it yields CASSPDRGLGDTQYF.

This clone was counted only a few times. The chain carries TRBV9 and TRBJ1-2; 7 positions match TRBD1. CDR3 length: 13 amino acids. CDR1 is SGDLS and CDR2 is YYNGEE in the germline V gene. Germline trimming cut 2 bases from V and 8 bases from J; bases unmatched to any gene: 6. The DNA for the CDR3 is TGTGCCAGCAGCGTTACAGGGGAAGGAGGCTACACCTTC. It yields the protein CASSVTGEGGYTF.

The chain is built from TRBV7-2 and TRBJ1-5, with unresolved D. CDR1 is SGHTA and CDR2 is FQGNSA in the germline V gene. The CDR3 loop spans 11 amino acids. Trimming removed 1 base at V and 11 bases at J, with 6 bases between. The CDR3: CASSLVGAQHF. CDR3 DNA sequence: TGTGCCAGCAGCTTAGTGGGAGCCCAGCATTTT.

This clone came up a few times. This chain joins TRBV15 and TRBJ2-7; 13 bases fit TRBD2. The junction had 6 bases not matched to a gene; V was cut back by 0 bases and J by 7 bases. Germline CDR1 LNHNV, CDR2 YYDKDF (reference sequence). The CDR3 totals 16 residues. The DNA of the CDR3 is TGTGCCACCAGCAGAGATTTGACTAGCGGGAGGACGGAGCAGTACTTC. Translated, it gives CATSRDLTSGRTEQYF. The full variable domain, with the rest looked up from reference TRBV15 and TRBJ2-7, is DAMVIQNPRYQVTQFGKPVTLSCSQTLNHNVMYWYQQKSSQAPKLLFHYYDKDFNNEADTPDNFQSRRPNTSFCFLDIRSPGLGDTAMYLCATSRDLTSGRTEQYFGPGTRLTVT.

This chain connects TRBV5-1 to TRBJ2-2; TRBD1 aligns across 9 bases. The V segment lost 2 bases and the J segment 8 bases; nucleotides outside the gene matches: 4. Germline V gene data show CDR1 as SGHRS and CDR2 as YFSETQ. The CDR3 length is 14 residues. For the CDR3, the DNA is TGCGCCAGCAGCTTAGGACAGGGGACGGGGGAGCTGTTTTTT. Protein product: CASSLGQGTGELFF. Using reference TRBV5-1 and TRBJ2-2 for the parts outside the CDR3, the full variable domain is KAGVTQTPRYLIKTRGQQVTLSCSPISGHRSVSWYQQTPGQGLQFLFEYFSETQRNKGNFPGRFSGRQFSNSRSEMNVSTLELGDSALYLCASSLGQGTGELFFGEGSRLTVL.

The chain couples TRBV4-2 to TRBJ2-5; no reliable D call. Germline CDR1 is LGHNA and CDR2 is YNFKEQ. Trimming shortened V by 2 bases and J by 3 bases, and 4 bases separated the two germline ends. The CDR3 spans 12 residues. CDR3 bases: TGTGCCAGCAGCCAAATAGAAGAGACCCAGTACTTC. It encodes CASSQIEETQYF.

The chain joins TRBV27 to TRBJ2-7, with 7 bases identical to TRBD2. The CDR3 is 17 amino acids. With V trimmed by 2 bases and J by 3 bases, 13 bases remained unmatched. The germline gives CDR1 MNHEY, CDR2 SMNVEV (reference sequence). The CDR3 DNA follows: TGTGCCAGCAGTTTAACGGGGAGGGGACGGGGTTTCTACGAGCAGTACTTC. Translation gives CASSLTGRGRGFYEQYF.

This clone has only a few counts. The CDR3 nucleotides read TGTGCCAGCAGCTCCCTGGGGGTACCGGAGAGCAATCAGCCCCAGCATTTT. It specifies CASSSLGVPESNQPQHF. This chain links TRBV7-9 with TRBJ1-5, with D perhaps matching TRBD1 (5 bases). The germline gives CDR1 SEHNR, CDR2 FQNEAQ (reference sequence). Trimming stripped 4 bases from V and 1 base from J, with 17 bases between. The CDR3 covers 17 residues.

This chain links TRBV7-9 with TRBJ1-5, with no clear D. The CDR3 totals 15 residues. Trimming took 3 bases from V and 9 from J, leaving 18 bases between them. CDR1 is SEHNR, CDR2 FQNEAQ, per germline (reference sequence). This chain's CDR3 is CASSFGADGFSPQHF. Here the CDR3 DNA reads TGTGCCAGCAGCTTTGGAGCGGACGGTTTCTCGCCCCAGCATTTT.

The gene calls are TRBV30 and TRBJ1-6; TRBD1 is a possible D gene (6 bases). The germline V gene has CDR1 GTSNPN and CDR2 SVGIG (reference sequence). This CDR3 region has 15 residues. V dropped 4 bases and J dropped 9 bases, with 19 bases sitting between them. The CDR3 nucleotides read TGTGCCTGGATCGCACAGGGATATCGTTGTTCACCCCTCCACTTT. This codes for CAWIAQGYRCSPLHF.

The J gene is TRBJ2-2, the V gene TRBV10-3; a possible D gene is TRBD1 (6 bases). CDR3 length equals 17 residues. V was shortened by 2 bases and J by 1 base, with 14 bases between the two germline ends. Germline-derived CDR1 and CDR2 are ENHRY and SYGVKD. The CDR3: CAISEGGRPGNTGELFF. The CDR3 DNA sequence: TGTGCCATCAGTGAGGGGGGCAGGCCGGGGAACACCGGGGAGCTGTTTTTT.

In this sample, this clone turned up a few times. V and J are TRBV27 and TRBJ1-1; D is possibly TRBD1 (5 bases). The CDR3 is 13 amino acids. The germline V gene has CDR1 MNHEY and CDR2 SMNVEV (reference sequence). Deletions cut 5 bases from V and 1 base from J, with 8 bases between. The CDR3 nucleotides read TGTGCCAGCAGTCGTCAGGGGAACACTGAAGCTTTCTTT. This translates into CASSRQGNTEAFF.

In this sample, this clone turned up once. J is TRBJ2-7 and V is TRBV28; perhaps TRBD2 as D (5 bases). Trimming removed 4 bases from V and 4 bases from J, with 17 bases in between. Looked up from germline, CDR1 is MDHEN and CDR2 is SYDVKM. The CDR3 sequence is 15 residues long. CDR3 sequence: CASSSVRVRGYEQYF. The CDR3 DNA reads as TGTGCCAGCAGTTCTGTGCGGGTCCGAGGGTACGAGCAGTACTTC.

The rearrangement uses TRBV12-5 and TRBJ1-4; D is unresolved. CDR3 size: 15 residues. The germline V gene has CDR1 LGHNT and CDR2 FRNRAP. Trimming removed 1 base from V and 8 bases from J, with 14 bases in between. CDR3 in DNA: TGTGCTAGTGGTTTGGACGGGGAGGTCGGCGAAAAACTGTTTTTT. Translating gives CASGLDGEVGEKLFF.

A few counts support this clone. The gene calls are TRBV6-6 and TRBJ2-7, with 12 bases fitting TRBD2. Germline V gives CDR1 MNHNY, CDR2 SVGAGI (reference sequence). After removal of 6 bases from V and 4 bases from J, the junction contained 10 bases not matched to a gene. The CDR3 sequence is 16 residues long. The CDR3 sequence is CASRPSLAGGSYEQYF. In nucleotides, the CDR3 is TGTGCCAGCAGACCGTCGCTAGCGGGGGGGAGTTACGAGCAGTACTTC.

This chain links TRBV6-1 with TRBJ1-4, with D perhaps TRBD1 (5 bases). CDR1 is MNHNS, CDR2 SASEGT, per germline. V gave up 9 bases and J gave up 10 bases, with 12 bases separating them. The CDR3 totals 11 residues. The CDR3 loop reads CASLGTGKLFF. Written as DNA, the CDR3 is TGTGCCAGTCTAGGGACTGGAAAACTGTTTTTT.

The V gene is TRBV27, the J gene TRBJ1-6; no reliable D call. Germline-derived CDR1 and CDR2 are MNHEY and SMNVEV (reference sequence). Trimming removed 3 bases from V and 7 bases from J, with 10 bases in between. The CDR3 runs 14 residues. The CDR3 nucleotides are TGTGCCAGCAGTTTCAGGTCAGAAAATTCACCCCTCCACTTT. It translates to CASSFRSENSPLHF.

The CDR3 region has the DNA TGTGCCAGCAGCTCGACAGGGCCTTTTGGTGGAAACACCATATATTTT. This translates into CASSSTGPFGGNTIYF. This chain uses TRBV27 with TRBJ1-3; 7 bases are a match to TRBD1. The V gene end was trimmed by 6 bases and the J gene end by 3 bases; junction bases not matched to a gene: 11. The germline gives CDR1 MNHEY, CDR2 SMNVEV (reference sequence). CDR3 length: 16 amino acids.

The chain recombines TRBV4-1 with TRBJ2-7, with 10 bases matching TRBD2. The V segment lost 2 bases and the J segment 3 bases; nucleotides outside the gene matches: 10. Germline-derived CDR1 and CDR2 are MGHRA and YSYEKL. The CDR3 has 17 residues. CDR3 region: CASSQSGLAGEFYEQYF. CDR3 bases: TGCGCCAGCAGCCAATCGGGGCTAGCGGGAGAATTCTACGAGCAGTACTTC.

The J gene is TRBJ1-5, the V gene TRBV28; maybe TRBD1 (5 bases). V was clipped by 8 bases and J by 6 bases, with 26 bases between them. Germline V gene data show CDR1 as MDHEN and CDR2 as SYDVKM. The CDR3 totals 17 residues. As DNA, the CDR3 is TGTGCCAGCGTCGGGGAGCGTTCTTACGGGACGGGTCAGCCCCAGCATTTT. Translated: CASVGERSYGTGQPQHF.

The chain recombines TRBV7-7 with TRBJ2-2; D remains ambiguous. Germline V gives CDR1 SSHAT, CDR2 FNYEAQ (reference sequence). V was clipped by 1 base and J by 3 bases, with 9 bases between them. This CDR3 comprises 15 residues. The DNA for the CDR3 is TGTGCCAGCAGCTTAGGGACCCCTTACACCGGGGAGCTGTTTTTT. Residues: CASSLGTPYTGELFF.

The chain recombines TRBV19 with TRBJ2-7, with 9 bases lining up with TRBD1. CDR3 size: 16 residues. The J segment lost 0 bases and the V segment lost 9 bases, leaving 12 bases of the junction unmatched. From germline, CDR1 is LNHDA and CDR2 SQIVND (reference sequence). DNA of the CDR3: TGTGCCAGCCGGGACAGGGCTAGCGGACGCTCCTACGAGCAGTACTTC. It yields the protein CASRDRASGRSYEQYF.